Shown below are 26 T cell receptor beta chains from a single sample sequenced in a study of blood T cell repertoires in COVID-19. TCRdb's copy holds only in-frame clones and misses some; the assay was immunoSEQ multiplex PCR. The sample gives a few hundred thousand clones, about 86% of which show up once; roughly 4% is in the top ten. The sequencing sample was made of PBMCs or T cells enriched from blood (not recorded which). These receptors were collected from a woman aged 40 to 50 with acute COVID-19.

The V gene is TRBV5-6, the J gene TRBJ1-2; D is unclear. This CDR3 spans 13 amino acids. V shed 7 bases and J shed 2 bases, with 12 bases lying between them. Germline V gene data show CDR1 as SGHDT and CDR2 as YYEEEE. The CDR3 loop is CASANARNYGYTF. In nucleotides, the CDR3 is TGTGCCAGCGCAAACGCCAGAAACTATGGCTACACCTTC. The entire variable domain, with the rest obtained from reference TRBV5-6 and TRBJ1-2, is as follows: DAGVTQSPTHLIKTRGQQVTLRCSPKSGHDTVSWYQQALGQGPQFIFQYYEEEERQRGNFPDRFSGHQFPNYSSELNVNALLLGDSALYLCASANARNYGYTFGSGTRLTVV.

This rearrangement joins TRBV29-1 to TRBJ2-5; D is unclear. The V end lost 6 bases, the J end lost 0 bases, and 14 bases lay between the germline ends. The CDR3 covers 14 residues. Germline-derived CDR1 and CDR2 are SQVTM and ANQGSEA. The CDR3 loop is CSVDLVTDQETQYF. The CDR3 coding sequence is TGCAGCGTGGATCTAGTGACCGACCAAGAGACCCAGTACTTC. The complete variable domain, with remaining parts taken from reference TRBV29-1 and TRBJ2-5, reads SAVISQKPSRDICQRGTSLTIQCQVDSQVTMMFWYRQQPGQSLTLIATANQGSEATYESGFVIDKFPISRPNLTFSTLTVSNMSPEDSSIYLCSVDLVTDQETQYFGPGTRLLVL.

The chain links TRBV19 to TRBJ2-3, with D possibly matching TRBD2 (7 bases). Germline lookup yields CDR1 LNHDA and CDR2 SQIVND (reference sequence). The CDR3 length is 15 residues. Trimming took off 9 bases at V and 5 bases at J, with 21 bases between the two ends. The chain's CDR3 is CARTPWGGQGDTQYF. CDR3 in DNA: TGTGCCAGAACACCTTGGGGGGGGCAAGGAGATACGCAGTATTTT.

The J gene is TRBJ2-2, the V gene TRBV19; a possible D gene is TRBD1 (5 bases). Germline V CDR1 and CDR2: LNHDA, SQIVND (reference sequence). The CDR3 is made up of 15 amino acids. Trimming removed 7 bases at V and 5 bases at J, with 17 bases between. CDR3 bases: TGTGCCAGTACTACTATAATGACAGTAACCGGGGAGCTGTTTTTT. It specifies CASTTIMTVTGELFF.

The rearrangement uses TRBV5-5 and TRBJ2-3, with D perhaps matching TRBD2 (6 bases). The CDR3 extends over 13 amino acids. Germline values: CDR1 SGHKS, CDR2 YYEKEE (reference sequence). Trimming pared 10 bases from V and 1 base from J, leaving 13 bases between. CDR3 amino acids: CAGGAWGTDTQYF. Here the CDR3 DNA reads TGTGCCGGAGGGGCATGGGGCACAGATACGCAGTATTTT.

J is TRBJ1-5 and V is TRBV11-2; D remains unclear. CDR1 is SGHAT, CDR2 FQNNGV, per germline. The CDR3 has 15 amino acids. Trimming took off 5 bases at V and 3 bases at J, with 14 bases between the two ends. The CDR3 protein is CASSLMAGYNQPQHF. CDR3 in DNA: TGTGCCAGCAGCCTTATGGCAGGTTACAATCAGCCCCAGCATTTT.

The CDR3 bases are TGTGCCAGCTCACTCTATCAGGGTGGGGACACTGAAGCTTTCTTT. Amino acid sequence: CASSLYQGGDTEAFF. The chain combines TRBV18 with TRBJ1-1; D may be TRBD1 (5 bases). The V and J ends lost 4 bases and 3 bases respectively, with 15 bases between them. From germline, CDR1 is KGHSH and CDR2 LQKENI. The CDR3 sequence is 15 residues long.

CDR3 loop: CASSLNRGRGNTIYF. The CDR3 coding sequence is TGTGCCAGCAGCTTAAACAGGGGCCGCGGAAACACCATATATTTT. The J gene is TRBJ1-3, the V gene TRBV7-2; 7 nucleotides align to TRBD1. This CDR3 comprises 15 residues. The V segment lost 2 bases and the J segment 4 bases; nucleotides outside the gene matches: 5. CDR1 SGHTA and CDR2 FQGNSA come from the germline V gene.

The V and J genes are TRBV7-2 and TRBJ1-6; TRBD1 matches at 7 bases. The length of the CDR3 is 19 residues. Losses at the gene ends were 4 bases for V and 7 bases for J; bases not matched to a gene: 19. Germline CDR1 SGHTA, CDR2 FQGNSA. For the CDR3, the DNA is TGTGCCAGCAGCTCTGGATTTTACAGGGGCCCGCTGTCGAATTCACCCCTCCACTTT. This encodes CASSSGFYRGPLSNSPLHF.

The chain employs TRBV5-4 and TRBJ2-3, with D perhaps matching TRBD2 (5 bases). The CDR3 runs to 14 residues. Germline V gives CDR1 SGHNT, CDR2 YYREEE (reference sequence). V lost 4 bases, J lost 2 bases, and 11 bases lay in between. The DNA of the CDR3 is TGTGCCAGCAGCCCAGGACTTTACACAGATACGCAGTATTTT. Encoded protein: CASSPGLYTDTQYF. Variable domain in full (rest from reference TRBV5-4 and TRBJ2-3): ETGVTQSPTHLIKTRGQQVTLRCSSQSGHNTVSWYQQALGQGPQFIFQYYREEENGRGNFPPRFSGLQFPNYSSELNVNALELDDSALYLCASSPGLYTDTQYFGPGTRLTVL.

V and J are TRBV7-2 and TRBJ2-7; no firm D call. V gave up 1 base and J gave up 2 bases, with 9 bases separating them. The CDR3 has 14 residues. Germline-derived CDR1 and CDR2 are SGHTA and FQGNSA. DNA for the CDR3: TGTGCCAGCAGCTTAGGTCCGGTTGCCTACGAGCAGTACTTC. Translating it yields CASSLGPVAYEQYF.

This chain uses TRBV9 with TRBJ2-5; D unresolved. The germline V gene encodes CDR1 SGDLS and CDR2 YYNGEE. The CDR3 contains 16 residues. V was shortened by 0 bases and J by 1 base, with 13 bases between the two germline ends. CDR3 nucleotide sequence: TGTGCCAGCAGCGTAGCCGTGGTGTCTACCCAAGAGACCCAGTACTTC. This translates into CASSVAVVSTQETQYF.

The CDR3, as DNA: TGTGCCAGCAGCAAGGGACTACCCAACGGGGAGCTGTTTTTT. Protein product: CASSKGLPNGELFF. The chain links TRBV9 to TRBJ2-2, with 7 bases aligning to TRBD2. J gave up 7 bases and V 4 bases, and 7 bases lay outside the gene matches. Germline V CDR1 and CDR2: SGDLS, YYNGEE. This CDR3 spans 14 amino acids.

The chain uses TRBV7-2 and TRBJ2-4, with TRBD2 matching 9 bases. Germline assignment: CDR1 SGHTA and CDR2 FQGNSA. V was pared by 5 bases and J by 3 bases, with 5 bases of the junction left unmatched. There are 15 residues in the CDR3. In DNA form, the CDR3 reads TGTGCCAGCAGCGTAGGCGGGGGGGGCAAAAACATTCAGTACTTC. It specifies CASSVGGGGKNIQYF.

The V and J genes are TRBV3-1 (or the pseudogene TRBV3-2) and TRBJ1-5; 7 bases map to TRBD1. V was pared by 1 base and J by 5 bases, with 14 bases of the junction left unmatched. Germline lookup yields CDR1 LGHDT and CDR2 YNNKEL (reference sequence). This CDR3 spans 18 amino acids. For the CDR3, the DNA is TGTGCCAGCAGCCAAGCACGGCTCGCCGGACAGGAGTATCAGCCCCAGCATTTT. Protein sequence: CASSQARLAGQEYQPQHF.

The chain has TRBV7-2 and TRBJ1-3, with D unresolved. Looked up from germline, CDR1 is SGHTA and CDR2 is FQGNSA. Trimming took 2 bases from V and 0 from J, leaving 8 bases between them. There are 15 residues in the CDR3. CDR3 sequence reads: CASSLILSSGNTIYF. CDR3 coding DNA: TGTGCCAGCAGCTTAATCTTGAGCTCTGGAAACACCATATATTTT. Complete variable domain (other parts from reference TRBV7-2 and TRBJ1-3): GAGVSQSPSNKVTEKGKDVELRCDPISGHTALYWYRQSLGQGLEFLIYFQGNSAPDKSGLPSDRFSAERTGGSVSTLTIQRTQQEDSAVYLCASSLILSSGNTIYFGEGSWLTVV.

This chain joins TRBV18 and TRBJ2-1, with D possibly being TRBD1 (6 bases). Trimming pared 3 bases from V and 0 bases from J, leaving 9 bases between. Germline CDR1 is KGHSH and CDR2 is LQKENI. This CDR3 contains 15 residues. The CDR3 protein is CASSPGHPSYNEQFF. DNA for the CDR3: TGTGCCAGCTCACCGGGACACCCCTCCTACAATGAGCAGTTCTTC.

The CDR3, as DNA: TGTGCCAGCAGCCCGCCCCGGACAGGGGTGGCCTACAATGAGCAGTTCTTC. It translates to CASSPPRTGVAYNEQFF. V and J are TRBV3-1 (or the pseudogene TRBV3-2) and TRBJ2-1, with 9 bases matching TRBD1. The CDR3 covers 17 residues. Germline loops: CDR1 LGHDT, CDR2 YNNKEL (reference sequence). V was pared by 4 bases and J by 2 bases, with 9 bases of the junction left unmatched.

The chain has TRBV6-5 and TRBJ1-2; 7 bases map to TRBD1. This CDR3 region has 15 residues. V dropped 6 bases and J dropped 8; count of bases not matched to a gene: 15. CDR1 is MNHEY, CDR2 SVGAGI, per germline. The CDR3 DNA reads as TGTGCCAGCAGGGGGGAATGGGACAGCTCGGAGGGCTACACCTTC. It specifies CASRGEWDSSEGYTF.

The rearrangement uses TRBV20-1 and TRBJ1-1; D remains ambiguous. V was cut by 3 bases and J by 3 bases, with 14 bases left in between. This CDR3 has 14 residues. Germline V gives CDR1 DFQATT, CDR2 SNEGSKA (reference sequence). This CDR3 is CSASLAPLDTEAFF. DNA for the CDR3: TGCAGTGCTAGTTTAGCCCCCCTGGACACTGAAGCTTTCTTT.

The chain carries TRBV9 and TRBJ2-3; 10 bases are a match to TRBD2. The germline V gene encodes CDR1 SGDLS and CDR2 YYNGEE. J was trimmed by 3 bases and V by 6 bases; bases with no gene match: 10. This CDR3 spans 16 amino acids. DNA for the CDR3: TGTGCCAGCACCGCCTCGGGAGCGGGGGGGACAGATACGCAGTATTTT. This translates into CASTASGAGGTDTQYF.

The chain carries TRBV6-5 and TRBJ2-5; TRBD2 matches 8 bases. The germline V gene encodes CDR1 MNHEY and CDR2 SVGAGI. This CDR3 is 13 amino acids long. With V trimmed by 6 bases and J by 5 bases, 5 bases remained unmatched. The CDR3 nucleotides are TGTGCCAGCAGCCGGGGGGGGTCGGAGACCCAGTACTTC. It translates to CASSRGGSETQYF.

The chain combines TRBV10-3 with TRBJ2-2; 8 bases fit TRBD2. CDR1 is ENHRY and CDR2 is SYGVKD in the germline V gene. There are 17 residues in the CDR3. V lost 6 bases, J lost 4 bases, and 13 bases stayed unmatched. In nucleotides, the CDR3 is TGTGCCATCAGGGGGTTAGCGGGGACCCCCGGCACCGGGGAGCTGTTTTTT. It specifies CAIRGLAGTPGTGELFF.

The chain links TRBV9 to TRBJ2-2; TRBD2 agrees at 11 bases. The trim removed 4 bases at V and 5 bases at J, leaving 16 bases unmatched. The CDR3 is 19 amino acids. Germline loops: CDR1 SGDLS, CDR2 YYNGEE. The CDR3 coding sequence is TGTGCCAGCAGCAAACAGGGGACTAGCGGTTCCGGGGAAACCGGGGAGCTGTTTTTT. Translation gives CASSKQGTSGSGETGELFF.

This clone was recorded only once. V is TRBV25-1 and J is TRBJ2-1; 8 bases map to TRBD1. The trim removed 3 bases at V and 3 bases at J, leaving 10 bases unmatched. CDR3 size: 17 residues. CDR1 MGHDK and CDR2 SYGVNS come from the germline V gene. DNA of the CDR3: TGTGCCAGCAGTGACCCTTCGACAGGGGCTTACTACAATGAGCAGTTCTTC. Translated: CASSDPSTGAYYNEQFF.

The genes are TRBV20-1 and TRBJ2-7, with unresolved D. V dropped 3 bases and J dropped 4 bases, with 16 bases sitting between them. CDR1 and CDR2 from the germline V gene are DFQATT and SNEGSKA (reference sequence). The length of the CDR3 is 14 residues. CDR3 DNA: TGCAGTGCTAGTCCACAGATACTGAATTACGAGCAGTACTTC. Its protein product is CSASPQILNYEQYF.